The 28 T cell receptor beta chains in this list originate from one sample, sequenced in a study of T cells in women clearing cervical HPV infection. Using immunoSEQ multiplex PCR, the repertoire was profiled, and TCRdb retains in-frame clones only, with some absent. Reported are about 26,000 clones; the ten largest clones contain less than 4%. The sample consisted of blood buffy coat. The receptors here all came from a woman aged 18 to 75 with a cervical HPV16 infection that either progressed to CIN3+ or cleared (not recorded which).

To note about this clone: The CDR3 end lies 3 residues beyond the end of the read and is filled in from the germline J gene. The chain combines TRBV10-3 with TRBJ2-2; 9 nucleotides agree with TRBD1. Germline assignment: CDR1 ENHRY and CDR2 SYGVKD. This CDR3 contains 15 residues. V gave up 8 bases and J gave up 6 bases; unmatched junction bases: 10. CDR3 DNA (partial): TGTGCCATCGGCAGGGACAGGGTGGAGTCCGGGGAG. It specifies CAIGRDRVESGE. The complete CDR3 reads CAIGRDRVESGELFF.

Details on this clone: The CDR3 end falls 3 residues outside the read, so it is completed with the germline J gene. V gene TRBV20-1 combines with J gene TRBJ1-1; D ambiguous. Germline CDR1 DFQATT, CDR2 SNEGSKA (reference sequence). CDR3 size: 12 residues. CDR3 loop: CCVPDLNTEAFF. The CDR3 DNA, read in part, is TGCTGTGTCCCGGACTTGAACACTGAA.

The CDR3 protein is CSARGGQAYEQYF. Partial CDR3 DNA: TGCAGTGCTAGGGGGGGACAGGCCTACGAG. The chain uses TRBV20-1 and TRBJ2-7, with 8 positions matching TRBD1. The CDR3 goes on 3 residues after the read ends, and that part is filled in from the germline J gene. Germline CDR1 is DFQATT and CDR2 is SNEGSKA (reference sequence). There are 13 residues in the CDR3. Trimming took 3 bases from V and 2 from J; bases not matched to a gene: 3.

Of note for this clone: The missing CDR3 end, 3 residues past where the read stops, is filled in from the germline J gene. The V gene is TRBV2, the J gene TRBJ1-2; D is undetermined. The V gene's germline CDR1 is SNHLY and CDR2 FYNNEI. Trimming cost V 6 bases and J 7 bases, with 12 bases left between them. CDR3 length: 12 residues. The CDR3 bases that were read are TGTGCCAGCAGGCGTGTGGAGGGTGGC. Translated, it gives CASRRVEGG. The entire CDR3 sequence reads CASRRVEGGYTF.

Comments on this clone: The read terminates 3 residues ahead of where the CDR3 ends, so the germline J gene completes it. The V gene is TRBV6-2 or TRBV6-3, the J gene TRBJ1-5; D possibly corresponds to TRBD1 (5 bases). V gave up 7 bases and J gave up 4 bases, with 23 bases separating them. Germline CDR1 MNHEY, CDR2 SVGEGT. CDR3 length equals 17 residues. The sequenced CDR3 bases are TGTGCCAGCACTACCGTTGGGGGGTCATTTTGGAATCAGCCC. Translating it yields CASTTVGGSFWNQP. The full CDR3 sequence reads CASTTVGGSFWNQPQHF.

A remark on this clone: The CDR3 goes on 3 residues after the read ends, and that part is filled in from the germline J gene. The chain combines TRBV7-6 with TRBJ2-7, with 15 bases lining up with TRBD2. V shed 6 bases, J shed 6 bases, and the junction held 3 bases outside the gene matches. The CDR3 runs to 14 residues. Germline CDR1 is SGHVS and CDR2 is FNYEAQ. The CDR3 bases that were read are TGTGCCAGCAGAGGACTAGCGGGGGGGGGCGAG. It specifies CASRGLAGGGE. Given in full, the CDR3 is CASRGLAGGGEQYF. The full variable domain, completed using reference TRBV7-6 and TRBJ2-7, is GAGVSQSPRYKVTKRGQDVALRCDPISGHVSLYWYRQALGQGPEFLTYFNYEAQQDKSGLPNDRFSAERPEGSISTLTIQRTEQRDSAMYRCASRGLAGGGEQYFGPGTRLTVT.

As concerns this clone: The read is 3 residues too short to cover the CDR3 end, so that end is filled in from the germline J gene. The chain combines TRBV19 with TRBJ1-5; a weak D match, TRBD1 (6 bases). This CDR3 is 14 amino acids long. Germline-derived CDR1 and CDR2 are LNHDA and SQIVND (reference sequence). The ends were cut back, 5 bases at V and 1 base at J, with 9 bases in the middle. Partial CDR3 DNA: TGTGCCAGTAGTGGACAGCTAAGCAATCAGCCC. This translates into CASSGQLSNQP. The full CDR3 protein is CASSGQLSNQPQHF.

As concerns this clone: The read finishes 3 residues shy of the CDR3 end, and the germline J gene is used to complete it. The rearrangement links TRBV7-2 to TRBJ2-1; D gene uncertain. The CDR3 length is 15 residues. V was pared by 1 base and J by 5 bases, with 12 bases between. Germline V gene sequence: CDR1 SGHTA, CDR2 FQGNSA. This CDR3 is CASSLVAVLNNEQFF. Partial CDR3 DNA: TGTGCCAGCAGCTTAGTTGCGGTCCTGAACAATGAG.

On this clone: The read stops 3 residues short of the end of the CDR3; the missing end is completed from the germline J gene. This chain links TRBV5-5 with TRBJ2-2, with D unclear. The length of the CDR3 is 13 residues. The germline gives CDR1 SGHKS, CDR2 YYEKEE (reference sequence). V was pared by 3 bases and J by 5 bases, with 8 bases between. CDR3 in amino acids: CASSWPGTGELFF. The covered CDR3 bases are TGTGCCAGCAGCTGGCCAGGTACCGGGGAG.

For this clone: The DNA ends 3 residues before the CDR3 does, and the rest of the CDR3 is filled in from the germline J gene. The V and J genes are TRBV14 and TRBJ1-1, with a possible D match to TRBD1 (6 bases). The CDR3 runs to 13 residues. Per germline, CDR1 SGHDN and CDR2 FVKESK. V was trimmed by 6 bases and J by 0 bases, leaving 8 bases between them. CDR3 sequence: CASRRQVNTEAFF. CDR3 DNA, as far as it was read: TGTGCCAGCAGAAGACAGGTGAACACTGAA.

A remark on this clone: The read is 3 residues too short to cover the CDR3 end, so that end is filled in from the germline J gene. The chain is built from TRBV18 and TRBJ1-3; TRBD1 might be the D (6 bases). The V end lost 6 bases, the J end lost 0 bases, and 6 bases lay between the germline ends. Germline-derived CDR1 and CDR2 are KGHSH and LQKENI. This CDR3 comprises 13 residues. The sequenced part of the CDR3 DNA is TGTGCCAGCTCGGACAGCTCTGGAAACACC. It is translated as CASSDSSGNT. The full CDR3 protein reads CASSDSSGNTIYF.

A word on this clone: Read data end 3 residues before the CDR3 end; the end is taken from the germline J gene. This chain uses TRBV7-9 with TRBJ2-1; D might be TRBD2 (6 bases). The V end was cut by 3 bases, the J end by 0 bases, with 9 bases between. CDR1 SEHNR and CDR2 FQNEAQ come from the germline V gene (reference sequence). This CDR3 is 15 amino acids long. This CDR3 reads CASSLEGFSYNEQFF. The CDR3 bases that were read are TGTGCCAGCAGCTTGGAGGGTTTCTCCTACAATGAG. The whole variable domain, remainder taken from reference TRBV7-9 and TRBJ2-1, is DTGVSQNPRHKITKRGQNVTFRCDPISEHNRLYWYRQTLGQGPEFLTYFQNEAQLEKSRLLSDRFSAERPKGSFSTLEIQRTEQGDSAMYLCASSLEGFSYNEQFFGPGTRLTVL.

With respect to this clone: The CDR3 goes on 3 residues after the read ends, and that part is filled in from the germline J gene. This chain joins TRBV20-1 and TRBJ2-1, with 10 bases that match TRBD2. The CDR3 extends over 14 amino acids. Germline V CDR1 and CDR2: DFQATT, SNEGSKA (reference sequence). V lost 4 bases and J lost 5; bases outside the gene matches: 5. The CDR3 bases that were read are TGCAGTGCTAATAGCGGGGGGCCTGACAATGAG. This translates into CSANSGGPDNE. The CDR3 in its entirety is CSANSGGPDNEQFF.

A remark on this clone: Read sequence stops 3 residues before the CDR3 end, and the germline J gene provides the missing end. The J gene is TRBJ2-7, the V gene TRBV20-1; 9 bases line up with TRBD2. CDR1 and CDR2 from the germline V gene are DFQATT and SNEGSKA (reference sequence). The V gene end was trimmed by 2 bases and the J gene end by 0 bases; junction bases not matched to a gene: 8. The CDR3 has 16 residues. The sequenced CDR3 bases are TGCAGTGCTAGATCAGAGGCTAGCGGGGACTCCTACGAG. Its protein product is CSARSEASGDSYE. The complete CDR3 sequence is CSARSEASGDSYEQYF.

In the case of this clone: Read coverage stops 3 residues before the CDR3 terminus; the germline J gene supplies the remainder. The gene calls are TRBV6-4 and TRBJ2-3; D is possibly TRBD2 (6 bases). V lost 0 bases and J 3 bases, leaving 10 bases between the germline ends. Germline V gives CDR1 MRHNA, CDR2 SNTAGT. The CDR3 is 15 amino acids. The DNA read from the CDR3 is TGTGCCAGCAGTGACTCTGTGGAGGGGACAGATACG. This encodes CASSDSVEGTDT. The whole CDR3 region reads CASSDSVEGTDTQYF.

With regard to this clone: The read halts 3 residues ahead of the CDR3 end, with the missing end drawn from the germline J gene. The chain carries TRBV18 and TRBJ2-7, with a tentative D call TRBD1 (5 bases). The CDR3 loop spans 14 amino acids. Per the germline V gene, CDR1 is KGHSH and CDR2 is LQKENI. V lost 0 bases to trimming and J lost 0 bases, with 6 bases between them. CDR3 bases read: TGTGCCAGCTCACCACCGACAGCCTCCTACGAG. Amino acids: CASSPPTASYE. The whole CDR3 is CASSPPTASYEQYF.

Comments on this clone: The observed sequence ends 3 residues before the CDR3 terminus, with the missing tail filled in from the germline J gene. V and J are TRBV7-2 and TRBJ1-2, with D possibly matching TRBD1 (5 bases). Germline V CDR1 and CDR2: SGHTA, FQGNSA. V was trimmed by 1 base and J by 2 bases, leaving 11 bases between them. This CDR3 contains 15 residues. The CDR3 sequence is CASSLVVRANYGYTF. The sequenced part of the CDR3 DNA is TGTGCCAGCAGCTTAGTTGTCAGGGCAAACTATGGC.

CDR3 residues: CASSSTSGGYEQYF. CDR3 DNA, as far as it was read: TGTGCCAGCAGCTCGACTAGCGGGGGTTACGAG. The chain employs TRBV7-2 and TRBJ2-7; 12 bases map to TRBD2. Read coverage stops 3 residues before the CDR3 terminus; the germline J gene supplies the remainder. Losses at the gene ends were 4 bases for V and 4 bases for J; bases not matched to a gene: 2. In germline, CDR1 is SGHTA, CDR2 FQGNSA. The CDR3 is made up of 14 amino acids.

Details on this clone: The read ends 3 residues early relative to the CDR3; the germline J gene fills the gap. The chain recombines TRBV18 with TRBJ1-6, with TRBD1 as a possible D gene (5 bases). The CDR3 totals 18 residues. CDR1 is KGHSH and CDR2 is LQKENI in the germline V gene. V was clipped by 3 bases and J by 0 bases, with 15 bases between them. CDR3 DNA (partial): TGTGCCAGCTCACCCCCGCCTCGGGGGAGCTCCTATAATTCACCC. Translation gives CASSPPPRGSSYNSP. The entire CDR3 reads CASSPPPRGSSYNSPLHF.

About this clone itself: The read terminates 3 residues before the CDR3 end, so the remaining end is supplied by the germline J gene. V usage is TRBV20-1 and J usage is TRBJ2-7; a possible D gene is TRBD1 (6 bases). This CDR3 has 14 amino acids. V lost 0 bases, J lost 6 bases, and 15 bases lay in between. Germline CDR1 and CDR2: DFQATT and SNEGSKA (reference sequence). CDR3 loop: CSARDLTGTREQYF. The covered CDR3 bases are TGCAGTGCTAGAGACTTGACCGGGACACGCGAG.

Notes on this clone: Coverage ceases 3 residues before the CDR3 finishes, and the germline J gene fills in the end. The chain uses TRBV28 and TRBJ2-5, with D hard to call. Germline-derived CDR1 and CDR2 are MDHEN and SYDVKM. The CDR3 is 14 residues long. Trimming cost V 2 bases and J 3 bases, with 10 bases left between them. The CDR3 spells CASSLDNFKETQYF. The part of the CDR3 DNA that was read is TGTGCCAGCAGTTTAGACAACTTTAAAGAGACC.

About this clone: The CDR3 end lies 3 residues beyond the end of the read and is filled in from the germline J gene. The chain recombines TRBV9 with TRBJ1-6, with D maybe TRBD1 (5 bases). The CDR3 length is 16 residues. Germline V gene data show CDR1 as SGDLS and CDR2 as YYNGEE. V was clipped by 3 bases and J by 7 bases, with 17 bases between them. The CDR3 loop reads CASSAHGDSPNSPLHF. The CDR3 bases that were read are TGTGCCAGCAGCGCCCACGGGGACTCTCCAAATTCACCC.

On this clone itself: The read ends 3 residues early relative to the CDR3; the germline J gene fills the gap. V is TRBV11-1 and J is TRBJ2-5; D remains ambiguous. Germline loops: CDR1 SGHAT, CDR2 FQDESV (reference sequence). Trimming left V 3 bases short and J 7 bases short, with 15 bases between. The CDR3 has 14 residues. CDR3 DNA (partial): TGTGCCAGCAGCTTTCGGCTAGACCAAAGGACC. Translating it yields CASSFRLDQRT. The complete CDR3 reads CASSFRLDQRTQYF.

Points on this clone: The missing CDR3 end, 3 residues past where the read stops, is filled in from the germline J gene. V gene TRBV5-1 combines with J gene TRBJ1-4, with TRBD1 identical over 7 bases. V lost 4 bases to trimming and J lost 0 bases; unmatched junction nucleotides: 3. The CDR3 loop spans 15 amino acids. Germline assignment: CDR1 SGHRS and CDR2 YFSETQ. This chain's CDR3 is CASSLGGPTNEKLFF. The DNA read from the CDR3 is TGCGCCAGCAGCCTAGGGGGCCCAACTAATGAAAAA.

Partial CDR3 DNA: TGTGCCAGCAGCCGAACAGGGGGCGCAGGGGGC. Residues: CASSRTGGAGG. The entire CDR3 protein reads CASSRTGGAGGYTF. The V gene is TRBV5-6, the J gene TRBJ1-2; 9 bases agree with TRBD1. Read sequence stops 3 residues before the CDR3 end, and the germline J gene provides the missing end. The germline CDR1 and CDR2 sequences are SGHDT and YYEEEE. The length of the CDR3 is 14 residues.

Points on this clone: Sequencing ends 3 residues short of the CDR3 end; the germline J gene provides the rest. This chain connects TRBV13 to TRBJ1-1, with D uncertain. Germline loops: CDR1 PRHDT, CDR2 FYEKMQ (reference sequence). V lost 1 base and J 4 bases, leaving 4 bases between the germline ends. The CDR3 length is 12 residues. CDR3 DNA, as far as it was read: TGTGCCAGCAGCTTAGCAGGCACTGAA. Translation: CASSLAGTE. The entire CDR3 reads CASSLAGTEAFF. The whole variable domain, filled in from reference TRBV13 and TRBJ1-1, reads AAGVIQSPRHLIKEKRETATLKCYPIPRHDTVYWYQQGPGQDPQFLISFYEKMQSDKGSIPDRFSAQQFSDYHSELNMSSLELGDSALYFCASSLAGTEAFFGQGTRLTVV.

Comment on this clone: The sequence runs out 3 residues before the end of the CDR3; the remainder is reconstructed from the germline J gene. The rearrangement uses TRBV19 and TRBJ1-5; a weak D match, TRBD1 (5 bases). Germline CDR1 is LNHDA and CDR2 is SQIVND (reference sequence). The CDR3 extends over 16 amino acids. The V end was cut by 0 bases, the J end by 2 bases, with 11 bases between. The chain's CDR3 is CASSIDRGGGNQPQHF. CDR3 DNA (partial): TGTGCCAGTAGTATAGATCGGGGGGGAGGCAATCAGCCC.

Notes on this clone: The read falls 3 residues short of the CDR3 end, and the missing part is taken from the germline J gene. V is TRBV29-1 and J is TRBJ2-7; 7 nucleotides align to TRBD1. Germline CDR1 SQVTM, CDR2 ANQGSEA. The V gene end was trimmed by 6 bases and the J gene end by 3 bases; junction bases not matched to a gene: 14. This CDR3 is built from 15 residues. CDR3 DNA, as far as it was read: TGCAGCGTCGCATTTAAGGGGGACAGATACTACGAG. Translating it yields CSVAFKGDRYYE. The whole CDR3 protein reads CSVAFKGDRYYEQYF.